This T cell receptor (beta chain) derives from a study of CD8+CD57+ T cells in acquired aplastic anemia. In the study overall: DNA from sorted CD4+ and CD8+ cells averaged around 3.5 ug.

This clonotype was observed many times. Antigen: not known. V was clipped by 3 bases and J by 5 bases; unmatched bases: 7. Looked up from germline, CDR1 is WSHSY and CDR2 is SAAADI. This CDR3 comprises 15 residues. Genomic DNA acted as the template from which TCR beta VDJ combination and CDR3 sequence profiling were carried out. TCRdb reprocessed the reads via MiXCR and lists one record per CDR3 protein. The repertoire holds approximately 270,000 distinct CDR3 sequences, roughly 50% seen once, with roughly 8% in the top ten. Findings and caveats of the study: No significant patient-versus-control difference appeared in CD8+ Simpson's diversity.

The sequence was collected from a human donor with severe aplastic anemia or a healthy control (not recorded which). V gene TRBV10-2 combines with J gene TRBJ2-5, with 9 bases identical to TRBD2. Sequencing was performed on sorted CD4+, CD8+, or CD8+CD57+ T cells (not recorded which) from PBMCs. CDR3 sequence: CASSEAGGRWETQYF. The CDR3 DNA follows: TGCGCCAGCAGTGAAGCGGGGGGAAGGTGGGAGACCCAGTACTTC.